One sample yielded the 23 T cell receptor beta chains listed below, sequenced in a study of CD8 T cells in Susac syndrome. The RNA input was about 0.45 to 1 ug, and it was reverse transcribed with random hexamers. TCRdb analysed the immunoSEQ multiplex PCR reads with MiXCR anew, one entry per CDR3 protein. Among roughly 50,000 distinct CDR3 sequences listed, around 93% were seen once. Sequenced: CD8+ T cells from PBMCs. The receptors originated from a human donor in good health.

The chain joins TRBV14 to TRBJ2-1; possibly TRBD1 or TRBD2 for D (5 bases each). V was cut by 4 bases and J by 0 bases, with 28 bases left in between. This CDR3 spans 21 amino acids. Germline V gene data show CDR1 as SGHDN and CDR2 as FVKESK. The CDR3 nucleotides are TGTGCCAGCAGCCGCTCCCTGATAGGGGCAGGGACCTACCGCTCCTACAATGAGCAGTTCTTC. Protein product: CASSRSLIGAGTYRSYNEQFF.

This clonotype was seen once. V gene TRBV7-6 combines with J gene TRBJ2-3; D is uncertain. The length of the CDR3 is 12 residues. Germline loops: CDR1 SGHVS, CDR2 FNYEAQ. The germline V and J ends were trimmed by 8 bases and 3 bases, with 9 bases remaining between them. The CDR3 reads CASDPVTDTQYF. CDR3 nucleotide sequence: TGTGCCAGCGACCCGGTGACAGATACGCAGTATTTT.

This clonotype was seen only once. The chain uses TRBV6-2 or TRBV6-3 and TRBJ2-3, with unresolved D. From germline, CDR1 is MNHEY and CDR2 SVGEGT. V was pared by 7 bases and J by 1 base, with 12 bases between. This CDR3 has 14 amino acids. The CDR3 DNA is TGTGCCAGCAAGTTAAGAGGACGCACAGATACGCAGTATTTT. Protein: CASKLRGRTDTQYF.

The CDR3 is CASSESELAGYYEQYF. Here the CDR3 DNA reads TGCGCCAGCAGTGAGTCTGAACTAGCGGGATATTACGAGCAGTACTTC. The chain uses TRBV10-2 and TRBJ2-7; 10 nucleotides match TRBD2. Germline CDR1 is WSHSY and CDR2 is SAAADI. V dropped 0 bases and J dropped 4; count of bases not matched to a gene: 6. The CDR3 is 16 amino acids.

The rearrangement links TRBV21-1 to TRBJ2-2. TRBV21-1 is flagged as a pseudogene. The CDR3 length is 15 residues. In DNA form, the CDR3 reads TGTGCCAGCAGCAAGACACCTACGAACACCGGGGAGCTGTTTTTT. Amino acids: CASSKTPTNTGELFF.

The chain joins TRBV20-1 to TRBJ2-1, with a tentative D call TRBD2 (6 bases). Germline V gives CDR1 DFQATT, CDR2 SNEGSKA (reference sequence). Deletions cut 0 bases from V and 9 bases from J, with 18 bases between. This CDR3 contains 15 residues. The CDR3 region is CSARDRDFSFSEQFF. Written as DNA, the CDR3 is TGCAGTGCTAGAGATAGGGACTTCTCGTTTTCTGAGCAGTTCTTC.

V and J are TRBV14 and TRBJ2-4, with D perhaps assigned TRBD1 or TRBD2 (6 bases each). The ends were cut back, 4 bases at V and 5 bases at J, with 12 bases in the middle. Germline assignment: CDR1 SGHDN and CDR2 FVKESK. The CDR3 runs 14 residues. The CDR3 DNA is TGTGCCAGCAGCCTAAGGGGGGCCGAAAACATTCAGTACTTC. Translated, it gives CASSLRGAENIQYF.

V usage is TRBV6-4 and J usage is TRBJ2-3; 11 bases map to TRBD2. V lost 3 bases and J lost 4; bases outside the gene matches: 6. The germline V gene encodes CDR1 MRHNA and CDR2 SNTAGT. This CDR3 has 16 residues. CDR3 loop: CASSETSGSGADTQYF. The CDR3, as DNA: TGTGCCAGCAGTGAAACTAGCGGGAGTGGGGCAGATACGCAGTATTTT.

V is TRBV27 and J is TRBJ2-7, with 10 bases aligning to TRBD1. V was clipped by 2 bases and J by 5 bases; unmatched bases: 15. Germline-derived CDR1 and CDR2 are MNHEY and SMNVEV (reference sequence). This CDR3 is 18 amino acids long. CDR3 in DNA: TGTGCCAGCAGTTTAAGTGGTTATTCGGGACAGGGGAATCACGAGCAGTACTTC. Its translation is CASSLSGYSGQGNHEQYF.

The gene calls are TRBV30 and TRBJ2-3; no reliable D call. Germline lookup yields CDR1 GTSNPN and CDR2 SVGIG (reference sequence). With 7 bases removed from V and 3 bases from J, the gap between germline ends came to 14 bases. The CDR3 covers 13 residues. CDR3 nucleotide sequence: TGTGCCTCCCAGAAAACCGGGACAGATACGCAGTATTTT. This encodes CASQKTGTDTQYF.

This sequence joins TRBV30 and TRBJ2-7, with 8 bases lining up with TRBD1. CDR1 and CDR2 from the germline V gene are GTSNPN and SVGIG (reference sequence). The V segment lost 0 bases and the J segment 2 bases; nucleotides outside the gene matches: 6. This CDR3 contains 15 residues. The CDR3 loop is CAWSVPGTGTYEQYF. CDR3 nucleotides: TGTGCCTGGAGTGTACCTGGGACAGGTACCTACGAGCAGTACTTC.

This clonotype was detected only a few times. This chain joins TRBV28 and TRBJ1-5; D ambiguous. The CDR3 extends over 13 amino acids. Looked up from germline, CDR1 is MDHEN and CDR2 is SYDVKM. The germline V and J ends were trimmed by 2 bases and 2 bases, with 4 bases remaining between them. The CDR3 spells CASSLTGNQPQHF. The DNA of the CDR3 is TGTGCCAGCAGTTTAACAGGCAATCAGCCCCAGCATTTT.

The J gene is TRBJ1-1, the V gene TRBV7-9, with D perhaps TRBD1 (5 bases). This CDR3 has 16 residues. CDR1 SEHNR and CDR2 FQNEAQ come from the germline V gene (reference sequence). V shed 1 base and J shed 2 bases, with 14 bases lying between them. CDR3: CASSLVSRDVNTEAFF. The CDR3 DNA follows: TGTGCCAGCAGCTTAGTATCACGGGACGTAAACACTGAAGCTTTCTTT.

The CDR3 nucleotides read TGTGCCAGCAGTGACAATGGGCAGTCCTACGAGCAGTACTTC. Its translation: CASSDNGQSYEQYF. The chain employs TRBV6-4 and TRBJ2-7; D not resolved. The CDR3 loop spans 14 amino acids. V lost 2 bases and J lost 1, with 9 bases in between. Germline V lookup: CDR1 MRHNA, CDR2 SNTAGT.

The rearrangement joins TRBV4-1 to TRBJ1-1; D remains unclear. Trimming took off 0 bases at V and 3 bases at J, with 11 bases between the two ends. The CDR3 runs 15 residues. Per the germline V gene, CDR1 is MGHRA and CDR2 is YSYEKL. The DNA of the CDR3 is TGCGCCAGCAGCCAAGACCAGAGGCGATACACTGAAGCTTTCTTT. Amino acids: CASSQDQRRYTEAFF.

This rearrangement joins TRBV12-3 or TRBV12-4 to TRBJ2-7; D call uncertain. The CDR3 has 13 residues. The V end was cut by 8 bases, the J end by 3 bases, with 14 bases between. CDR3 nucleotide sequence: TGTGCCAGCGTGCGTCCCCCCTACTACGAGCAGTACTTC. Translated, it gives CASVRPPYYEQYF.

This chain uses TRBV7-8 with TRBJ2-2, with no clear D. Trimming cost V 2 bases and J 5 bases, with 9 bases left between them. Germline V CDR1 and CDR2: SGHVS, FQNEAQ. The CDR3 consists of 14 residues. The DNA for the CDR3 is TGTGCCAGCAGCTTACTAGACGGTACCGGGGAGCTGTTTTTT. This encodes CASSLLDGTGELFF.

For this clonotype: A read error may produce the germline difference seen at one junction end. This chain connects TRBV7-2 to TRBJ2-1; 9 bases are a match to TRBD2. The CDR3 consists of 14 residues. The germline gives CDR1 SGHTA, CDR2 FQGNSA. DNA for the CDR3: TGTGCCAGCAGCACAGGACTAGCGATGAATGGGCAGTTCTTC. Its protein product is CASSTGLAMNGQFF.

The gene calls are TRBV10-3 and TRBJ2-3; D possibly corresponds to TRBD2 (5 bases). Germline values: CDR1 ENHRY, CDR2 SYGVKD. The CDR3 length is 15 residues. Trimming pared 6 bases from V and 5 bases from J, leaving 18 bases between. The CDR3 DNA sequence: TGTGCCATCAGACGTGAGGGCCGGGTGAGAGATACGCAGTATTTT. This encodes CAIRREGRVRDTQYF.

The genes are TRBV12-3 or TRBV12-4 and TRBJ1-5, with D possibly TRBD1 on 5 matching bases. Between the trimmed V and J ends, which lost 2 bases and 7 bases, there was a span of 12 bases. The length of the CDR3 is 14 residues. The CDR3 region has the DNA TGTGCCAGCAGTTTAAAAGGGGCAAAACAGCCCCAGCATTTT. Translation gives CASSLKGAKQPQHF.

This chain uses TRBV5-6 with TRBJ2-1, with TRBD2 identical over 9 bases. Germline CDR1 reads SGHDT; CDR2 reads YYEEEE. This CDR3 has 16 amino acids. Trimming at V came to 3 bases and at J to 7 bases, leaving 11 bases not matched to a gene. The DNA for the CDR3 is TGTGCCAGCAGCTACTCTGTAGCGGGAGTGATAAATGAGCAGTTCTTC. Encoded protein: CASSYSVAGVINEQFF.

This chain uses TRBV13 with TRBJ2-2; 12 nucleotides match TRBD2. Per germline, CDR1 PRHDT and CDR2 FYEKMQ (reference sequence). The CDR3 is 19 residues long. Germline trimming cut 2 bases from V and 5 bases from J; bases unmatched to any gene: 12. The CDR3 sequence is CASSLMAVGLAGSTGELFF. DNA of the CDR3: TGTGCCAGCAGCTTAATGGCCGTTGGACTAGCGGGATCGACCGGGGAGCTGTTTTTT.

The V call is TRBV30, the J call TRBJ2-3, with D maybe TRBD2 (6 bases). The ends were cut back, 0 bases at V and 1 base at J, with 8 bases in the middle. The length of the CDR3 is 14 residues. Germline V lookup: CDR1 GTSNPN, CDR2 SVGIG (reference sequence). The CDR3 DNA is TGTGCCTGGAGTGTGGCTAGCGGCACAGATACGCAGTATTTT. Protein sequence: CAWSVASGTDTQYF.